Listed below are T cell receptor beta chains from one sample, sequenced in a study of CD8 T cells in Susac syndrome. TCRdb ran MiXCR on the immunoSEQ multiplex PCR reads and lists one entry per CDR3 protein. The sample lists approximately 160,000 distinct CDR3 sequences; around 93% were seen once. Sequencing was done on a sample of CD4+ T cells from PBMCs. The origin of the receptors is a human donor in good health. Both conserved end residues are part of each CDR3. The D gene is left open where the match is weak. Part of the rows lack a size; the others show once, few, many or a class for expanded clones.

NA,TRBV5-6,NA,TRBJ2-2,TGTGCCAGCAGCTTGGCGGGCTGGGTCGGGGAGCTGTTTTTT,CASSLAGWVGELFF
TRBD1,TRBV7-6,NA,TRBJ1-2,TGTGCCAGCGGACAGGGGCGAAACTATGGCTACACCTTC,CASGQGRNYGYTF
TRBD1,TRBV2,NA,TRBJ1-6,TGTGCCAGCAGTGAGACAGGGGATTCACCCCTCCACTTT,CASSETGDSPLHF
NA,TRBV7-2,NA,TRBJ2-5,TGTGCCAGCAGCACCAACGGGGGGCAAGAAGAGACCCAGTACTTC,CASSTNGGQEETQYF
NA,TRBV19,NA,TRBJ2-2,TGTGCCTCCCTAGGTTGGGGGTACGGCACCGGGGAGCTGTTTTTT,CASLGWGYGTGELFF
TRBD1,TRBV27,NA,TRBJ1-1,TGTGCCAGCAGCCCAACAGGGGGGGACACTGAAGCTTTCTTT,CASSPTGGDTEAFF
NA,TRBV18,NA,TRBJ1-2,TGTGCCAGCTCATCCGGGGACGATTCTGGCTACACCTTC,CASSSGDDSGYTF
NA,TRBV2,NA,TRBJ1-6,TGTGCCAGCGGGAGTCAGGGCGATTCACCCCTCCACTTT,CASGSQGDSPLHF
NA,TRBV12-3/TRBV12-4,once,TRBJ1-5,TGTGCCAGCAGTTTCCAGGGTGCCGGGCAGCCCCAGCATTTT,CASSFQGAGQPQHF
NA,TRBV5-6,NA,TRBJ2-5,TGTGCCAGCAGCGGAGGGGGGACCGGGGGGACCCAGTACTTC,CASSGGGTGGTQYF
NA,TRBV7-2,NA,TRBJ2-5,TGTGCCAGCAGCCCCGGGACACCTGGAAAGACCCAGTACTTC,CASSPGTPGKTQYF
TRBD1,TRBV3-1,few,TRBJ1-2,TGTGCCAGCAGCCAGCTGACCACAGGGGGAGGTTACACCTTC,CASSQLTTGGGYTF
NA,TRBV9,NA,TRBJ1-1,TGTGCCAGCAGCCGGAGCGGGACAAGGAACACTGAAGCTTTCTTT,CASSRSGTRNTEAFF
NA,TRBV7-9,once,TRBJ2-3,TGTGCCAGCAGCACGAACCGGGGGACAGATACGCAGTATTTT,CASSTNRGTDTQYF
NA,TRBV29-1,NA,TRBJ2-5,TGCAGCGTCGGACAGAGGGGGACCCAGTACTTC,CSVGQRGTQYF
NA,TRBV6-1,few,TRBJ1-5,TGTGCCAGTCGGTCCGGGGCGAGCTCCAATCAGCCCCAGCATTTT,CASRSGASSNQPQHF
NA,TRBV9,NA,TRBJ2-7,TGTGCCAGCAGCACCGGACACGGGGGATCCTACGAGCAGTACTTC,CASSTGHGGSYEQYF
NA,TRBV6-2/TRBV6-3,NA,TRBJ1-5,TGTGCCAGCAGACGCACGAACAGGGACAATCAGCCCCAGCATTTT,CASRRTNRDNQPQHF
NA,TRBV20-1,once,TRBJ1-4,TGCAGTGCTAATGCGGACTCGGGAAAACTGTTTTTT,CSANADSGKLFF
NA,TRBV12-3/TRBV12-4,NA,TRBJ2-2,TGTGCCAGCAGTTTAGAGCTGGCCTTCACCGGGGAGCTGTTTTTT,CASSLELAFTGELFF
NA,TRBV10-1,once,TRBJ2-3,TGCGCCAGCAGTCGGGACGGACGCACAGATACGCAGTATTTT,CASSRDGRTDTQYF
TRBD1,TRBV6-5,NA,TRBJ2-2,TGTGCCAGCAGAGGGACAGTTCACACCGGGGAGCTGTTTTTT,CASRGTVHTGELFF
TRBD1,TRBV3-1,NA,TRBJ2-1,TGTGCCAGCAGTTCGACAGGGGATACCTACAATGAGCAGTTCTTC,CASSSTGDTYNEQFF
NA,TRBV30,NA,TRBJ1-3,TGTGCCTGGAGTACAGGGATCTCTGGAAACACCATATATTTT,CAWSTGISGNTIYF
NA,TRBV18,NA,TRBJ1-2,TGTGCCAGCTCACCAATCCGGGACCAAAACTATGGCTACACCTTC,CASSPIRDQNYGYTF
NA,TRBV7-9,NA,TRBJ1-1,TGTGCCACCGGGGGCGGGGGAGGGAACACTGAAGCTTTCTTT,CATGGGGGNTEAFF
TRBD2,TRBV2,NA,TRBJ2-3,TGTGCCAGCAGTGAATTAGGTAGCGGGGGAGATACGCAGTATTTT,CASSELGSGGDTQYF
TRBD1,TRBV12-3/TRBV12-4,NA,TRBJ1-5,TGTGCCAGCAGTCGACAGGGAGGAAGAGAACAGCCCCAGCATTTT,CASSRQGGREQPQHF
NA,TRBV7-9,NA,TRBJ1-2,TGTGCCAGCACATCCGGGGCAGGCTCGGTGGGCGGCTACACCTTC,CASTSGAGSVGGYTF
NA,TRBV5-6,once,TRBJ1-1,TGTGCCAGCAGCCCTGGAAGGGGGGACACTGAAGCTTTCTTT,CASSPGRGDTEAFF
NA,TRBV12-3/TRBV12-4,NA,TRBJ2-1,TGTGCCAGCAGTTTAACGGGGGCCCACAATGAGCAGTTCTTC,CASSLTGAHNEQFF
NA,TRBV2,NA,TRBJ1-6,TGTGCCAGCAGTGCCTCTGGAGGTTATAATTCACCCCTCCACTTT,CASSASGGYNSPLHF
NA,TRBV5-4,NA,TRBJ1-3,TGTGCCAGCAGCTCCTCCCCTCCAAGGGAAGAGTCGGGTAACACCATATATTTT,CASSSSPPREESGNTIYF
NA,TRBV20-1,NA,TRBJ1-5,TGCAGTGCGGAGGGGGGATCTCAGCCCCAGCATTTT,CSAEGGSQPQHF
TRBD2,TRBV9,NA,TRBJ2-3,TGTGCCAGCACCGGCGGGCGGGGGGGCACAGATACGCAGTATTTT,CASTGGRGGTDTQYF
NA,TRBV2,NA,TRBJ1-1,TGTGCCAGCACGTTCCAGGGACTGAACACTGAAGCTTTCTTT,CASTFQGLNTEAFF